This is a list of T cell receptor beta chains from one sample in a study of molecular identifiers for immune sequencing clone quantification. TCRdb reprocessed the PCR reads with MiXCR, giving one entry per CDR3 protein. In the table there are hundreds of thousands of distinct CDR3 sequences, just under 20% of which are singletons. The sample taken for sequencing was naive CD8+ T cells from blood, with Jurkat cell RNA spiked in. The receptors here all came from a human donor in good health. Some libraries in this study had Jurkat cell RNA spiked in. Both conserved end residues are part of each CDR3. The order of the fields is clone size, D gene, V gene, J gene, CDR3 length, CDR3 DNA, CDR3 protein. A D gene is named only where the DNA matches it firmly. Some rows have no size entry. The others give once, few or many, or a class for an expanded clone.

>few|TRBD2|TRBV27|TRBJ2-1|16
TGTGCCAGCAGTCAGGGAGCGGGGGGCACCTACAATGAGCAGTTCTTC
CASSQGAGGTYNEQFF
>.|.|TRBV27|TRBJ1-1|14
TGTGCCAGCAGTAACCCGTGGGTAAACACTGAAGCTTTCTTT
CASSNPWVNTEAFF
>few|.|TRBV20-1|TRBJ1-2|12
TGCAGTGCTAGTTCACCAGCATCAGGGTACACCTTC
CSASSPASGYTF
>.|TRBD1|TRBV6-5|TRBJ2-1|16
TGTGCCAGCAGTTACTCCTCCGGACAGGGGGTGGATGAGCAGTTCTTC
CASSYSSGQGVDEQFF
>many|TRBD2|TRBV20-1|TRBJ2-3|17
TGCAGTGCTAGTTTCACCCGCAGGACTAGCGAAACAGATACGCAGTATTTT
CSASFTRRTSETDTQYF
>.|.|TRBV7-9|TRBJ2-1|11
TGTGCCAGCAGCTTAATCCAGGATCCGTTCTTC
CASSLIQDPFF
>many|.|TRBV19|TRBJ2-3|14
TGTGCCAGTAGTGGGGAGACTTTGACAGATACGCAGTATTTT
CASSGETLTDTQYF
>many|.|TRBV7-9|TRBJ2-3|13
TGTGCCAGCAGCCCGGAGGGGGCAGATACGCAGTATTTT
CASSPEGADTQYF
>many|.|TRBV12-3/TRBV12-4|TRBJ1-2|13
TGTGCCAGCAGTTTTCAGGCAGTGTATGGCTACACCTTC
CASSFQAVYGYTF
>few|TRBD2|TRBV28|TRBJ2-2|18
TGTGCCAGCAGTTTGGGGGGACTAGCGGGCCCTCACACCGGGGAGCTGTTTTTT
CASSLGGLAGPHTGELFF
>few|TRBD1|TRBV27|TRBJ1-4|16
TGTGCCAGCAGCGTCTCCCCGAGGGGGCCTAATGAAAAACTGTTTTTT
CASSVSPRGPNEKLFF
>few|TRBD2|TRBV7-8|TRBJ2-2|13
TGTGCCAGCCGCGGGGGGGCCACCGGGGAGCTGTTTTTT
CASRGGATGELFF
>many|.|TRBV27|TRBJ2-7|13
TGTGCCAGCAGTTTATTCCGCGGGTACGAGCAGTACTTC
CASSLFRGYEQYF
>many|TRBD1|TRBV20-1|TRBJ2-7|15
TGCAGTGCTAGGGACCGACAGGGTAAGACCTACGAGCAGTACTTC
CSARDRQGKTYEQYF
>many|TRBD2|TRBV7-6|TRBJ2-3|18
TGTGCCAGCAGCTTAGGGGTCGGCGGGGGGGTAGCGACAGATACGCAGTATTTT
CASSLGVGGGVATDTQYF
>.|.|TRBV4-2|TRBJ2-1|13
TGTGCCAGCAGCGGAAGCGTCGTGCCGGAGCAGTTCTTC
CASSGSVVPEQFF
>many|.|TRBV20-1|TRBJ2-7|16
TGCAGTGCTAGAGATAGGGCGGGGCCTGGCTCCTACGAGCAGTACTTC
CSARDRAGPGSYEQYF
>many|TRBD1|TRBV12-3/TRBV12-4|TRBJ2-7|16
TGTGCCAGCAGTAGACAGGGTCCCATCTTTCCCTACGAGCAGTACTTC
CASSRQGPIFPYEQYF
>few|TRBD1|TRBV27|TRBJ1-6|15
TGTGCCAGCACCCTCATGGGACAGGGCAATTCACCCCTCCACTTT
CASTLMGQGNSPLHF
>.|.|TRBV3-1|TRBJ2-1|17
TGTGCCAGCAGCCAAGGTCAGGGTGTGGGCCAACATGATGAGCAGTTCTTC
CASSQGQGVGQHDEQFF
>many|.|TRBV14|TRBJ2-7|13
TGTGCCAGCAGCCGAGAAAGGACAGACGAGCAGTACTTC
CASSRERTDEQYF
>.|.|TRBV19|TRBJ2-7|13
TGTGCCAGTAGTATCAGGGACACCTGCGAGCAGTACTTC
CASSIRDTCEQYF
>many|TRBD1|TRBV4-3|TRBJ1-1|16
TGCGCCAGCAGCCTGGGACAGGGTGGGGTTGGGACTGAAGCTTTCTTT
CASSLGQGGVGTEAFF
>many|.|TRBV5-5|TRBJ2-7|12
TGTGCCAGCAGCGGCATCACCTACGAGCAGTACTTC
CASSGITYEQYF
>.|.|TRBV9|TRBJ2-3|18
TGTGCCAGCAGCGTAGAGGCGAATAGCGAGATCTACACAGATACGCAGTATTTT
CASSVEANSEIYTDTQYF
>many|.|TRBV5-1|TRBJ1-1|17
TGCGCCAGCAGCCCGCCCCGCCTGGGGGAAGTAGCGACTGAAGCTTTCTTT
CASSPPRLGEVATEAFF
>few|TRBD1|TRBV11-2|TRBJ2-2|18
TGTGCCAGCAGAGGGGCCCAACCGGGACAGACGAACACCGGGGAGCTGTTTTTT
CASRGAQPGQTNTGELFF
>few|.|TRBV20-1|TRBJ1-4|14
TGCAGTGCTCAGGATGGGGTTAAGGGGGAAAAACTGTTTTTT
CSAQDGVKGEKLFF
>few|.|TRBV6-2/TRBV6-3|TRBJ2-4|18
TGTGCCAGCAGTTACGAGCTACAGGGTATACTAGCCAAAAACATTCAGTACTTC
CASSYELQGILAKNIQYF
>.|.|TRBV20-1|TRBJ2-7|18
TGCAGTGCTAGAGATCAATTTCTTCACGGCGTAGGACTCTACGAGCCGTACTTC
CSARDQFLHGVGLYEPYF
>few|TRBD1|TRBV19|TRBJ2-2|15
TGTGCCAGTAGCCACGCGGACAGGGGCACCGGGGAGCTGTTTTTT
CASSHADRGTGELFF
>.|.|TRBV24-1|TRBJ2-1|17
TGTGCCACCACCGAAGGAGGGGGACCAGGCGGATACAATGAGCAGTTCTTC
CATTEGGGPGGYNEQFF
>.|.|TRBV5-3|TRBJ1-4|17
TGTGCCAGCAGCTTGGAGGGGGGAGGTGCAACTAATGAAAAACTGTTTTTT
CASSLEGGGATNEKLFF
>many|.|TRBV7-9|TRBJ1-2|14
TGTGCCAGCAGCTCAGGGTATACTAACTATGGCTACACCTTC
CASSSGYTNYGYTF
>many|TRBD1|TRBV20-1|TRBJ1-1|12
TGCAGTGCGGGGGGACAGCCCACTGAAGCTTTCTTT
CSAGGQPTEAFF
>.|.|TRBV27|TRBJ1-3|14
TGTGCCAGCAGTTTTGGCGGTACTGGAAACACCATATATTTT
CASSFGGTGNTIYF
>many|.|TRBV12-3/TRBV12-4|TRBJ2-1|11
TGTGCCAGCAGTTTCGAGAATGAGCAGTTCTTC
CASSFENEQFF
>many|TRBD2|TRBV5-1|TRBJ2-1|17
TGCGCCAGCAGCAACCCCGGACTAGCGGGACCTGGCAGTGAGCAGTTCTTC
CASSNPGLAGPGSEQFF
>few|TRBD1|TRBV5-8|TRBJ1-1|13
TGTGCCAGCAGCTTAGGACAGGGGACCGAGTCTTTCTTT
CASSLGQGTESFF
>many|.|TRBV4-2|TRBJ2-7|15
TGTGCCAGCAGCCAAGATATCGGGGAGCAGTACGAGCAGTACTTC
CASSQDIGEQYEQYF
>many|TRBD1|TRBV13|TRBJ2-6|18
TGTGCCAGCAGCTTAGGAAGTCGGACAGGGGCTGGGGCCAACGTCCTGACTTTC
CASSLGSRTGAGANVLTF
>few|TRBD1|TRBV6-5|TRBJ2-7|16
TGTGCCAGCAGTTACTTCGGGACAGGACTCCCTACCGAGCAGTACTTC
CASSYFGTGLPTEQYF
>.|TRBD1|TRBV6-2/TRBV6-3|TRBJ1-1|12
TGTGCCGCGGACAGGGGGGGGGCTGAAGCTTTCTTT
CAADRGGAEAFF
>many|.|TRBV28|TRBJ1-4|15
TGTGCCAGCAGTTTTACCGGGGCCTATAATGAAAAACTGTTTTTT
CASSFTGAYNEKLFF
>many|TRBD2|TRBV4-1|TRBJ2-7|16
TGCGCCAGCAGCCAAGATCTAGCGGGGGTAGCCTACGAGCAGTACTTC
CASSQDLAGVAYEQYF
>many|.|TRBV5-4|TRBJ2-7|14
TGTGCCAGCAGCTCCCGAACGGGAGCCTACGAGCAGTACTTC
CASSSRTGAYEQYF
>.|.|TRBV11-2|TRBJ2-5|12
TGTGCCAGCAGCTTACTGGCGGATGACCAGTACTTC
CASSLLADDQYF
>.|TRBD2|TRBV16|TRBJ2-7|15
TGTGCCAGCAGCCAACTCGGCGGGAGGGCCCACGAGCAGTACTTC
CASSQLGGRAHEQYF